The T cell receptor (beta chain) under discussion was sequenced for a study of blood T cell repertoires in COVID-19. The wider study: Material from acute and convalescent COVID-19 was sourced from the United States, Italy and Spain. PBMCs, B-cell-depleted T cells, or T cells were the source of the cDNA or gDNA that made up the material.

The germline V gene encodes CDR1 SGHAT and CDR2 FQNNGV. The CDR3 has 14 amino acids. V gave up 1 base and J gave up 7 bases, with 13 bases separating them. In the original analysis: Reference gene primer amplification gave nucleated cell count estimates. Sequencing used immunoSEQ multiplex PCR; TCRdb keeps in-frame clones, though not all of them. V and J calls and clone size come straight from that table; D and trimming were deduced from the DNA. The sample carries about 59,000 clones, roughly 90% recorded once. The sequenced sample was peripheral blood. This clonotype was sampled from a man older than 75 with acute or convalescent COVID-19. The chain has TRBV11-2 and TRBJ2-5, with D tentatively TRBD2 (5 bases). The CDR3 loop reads CASSLGSAEGTQYF. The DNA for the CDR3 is TGTGCCAGCAGCTTAGGTTCGGCCGAGGGGACCCAGTACTTC.